The 9 T cell receptor beta chains given below trace back to one sample, sequenced in a study of T cell responses to AZD1222 COVID-19 vaccine. The data were produced by immunoSEQ multiplex PCR, yet TCRdb's version contains in-frame clones alone and is incomplete. The sample holds 120,000 to 150,000 clones; 88% are singletons and the top ten take 2.2%. The sample consisted of peripheral blood, taken on day 0 of AZD1222 vaccination. These receptors all come from an adult in good health.

The V gene is TRBV24-1, the J gene TRBJ2-1; 8 bases agree with TRBD1. The trim removed 9 bases at V and 4 bases at J, leaving 7 bases unmatched. Germline values: CDR1 KGHDR, CDR2 SFDVKD. The CDR3 runs to 14 residues. The CDR3 spells CATATGDEYNEQFF. Written as DNA, the CDR3 is TGTGCCACCGCGACAGGGGACGAATACAATGAGCAGTTCTTC.

This clone was seen once. This rearrangement joins TRBV7-2 to TRBJ2-4; D assignment may be TRBD1 or TRBD2 (6 bases each). The CDR3 runs 15 residues. V lost 5 bases and J 5 bases, leaving 16 bases between the germline ends. Germline CDR1 is SGHTA and CDR2 is FQGNSA. The CDR3 reads CASSPGGRGQNIQYF. DNA for the CDR3: TGTGCCAGCAGCCCCGGGGGCAGGGGACAAAACATTCAGTACTTC.

The J gene is TRBJ2-2, the V gene TRBV6-6; D remains unclear. V dropped 2 bases and J dropped 4 bases, with 5 bases sitting between them. Germline CDR1 reads MNHNY; CDR2 reads SVGAGI (reference sequence). This CDR3 region has 13 residues. CDR3 nucleotides: TGTGCCAGCAGTTACCTAACCACCGGGGAGCTGTTTTTT. Residues: CASSYLTTGELFF.

The chain links TRBV19 to TRBJ1-5; 7 bases are a match to TRBD1. CDR1 and CDR2 from the germline V gene are LNHDA and SQIVND (reference sequence). Trimming cost V 5 bases and J 4 bases; bases outside gene matches: 8. The CDR3 is 15 residues long. The CDR3 DNA reads as TGTGCCAGTAGTTGGGTGGCAGGGGGGAATCAGCCCCAGCATTTT. This encodes CASSWVAGGNQPQHF.

The V and J genes are TRBV6-6 and TRBJ1-1; D not certain. The germline CDR1 and CDR2 sequences are MNHNY and SVGAGI (reference sequence). The CDR3 has 15 amino acids. Trimming stripped 6 bases from V and 2 bases from J, with 16 bases between. The CDR3 region has the DNA TGTGCCAGCAGCTTCAATCCGGGGTCTAACACTGAAGCTTTCTTT. It is translated as CASSFNPGSNTEAFF.

The V gene is TRBV5-1, the J gene TRBJ2-2, with 11 bases that match TRBD2. Germline V gives CDR1 SGHRS, CDR2 YFSETQ. The CDR3 is 15 amino acids. Trimming cost V 1 base and J 6 bases; bases outside gene matches: 2. The CDR3 coding sequence is TGCGCCAGCAGCTTGACTAGCGGGAGATCCGGGGAGCTGTTTTTT. Translation gives CASSLTSGRSGELFF.

This clone came up once. The chain combines TRBV6-5 with TRBJ2-1; TRBD1 agrees at 7 bases. Germline V lookup: CDR1 MNHEY, CDR2 SVGAGI. Germline trimming cut 7 bases from V and 9 bases from J; bases unmatched to any gene: 6. The CDR3 has 12 amino acids. The CDR3, as DNA: TGTGCCAGCAAGAAGGGGGCAAGTGAGCAGTTCTTC. This sequence encodes CASKKGASEQFF.

Many counts were recorded for this clone. The chain combines TRBV19 with TRBJ2-3; 12 bases match TRBD2. Germline CDR1 is LNHDA and CDR2 is SQIVND (reference sequence). The V and J ends lost 7 bases and 5 bases, in that order; junction bases with no gene match: 7. This CDR3 comprises 15 residues. In DNA, the CDR3 is TGTGCCAGTAACCGACTAGCGGGAGATATAGATACGCAGTATTTT. Amino acid sequence: CASNRLAGDIDTQYF.

The chain combines TRBV6-5 with TRBJ2-2; 7 positions match TRBD1. The CDR3 is 15 residues long. Germline values: CDR1 MNHEY, CDR2 SVGAGI. V dropped 5 bases and J dropped 5; count of bases not matched to a gene: 8. The chain's CDR3 is CASSPPGRGTGELFF. CDR3 nucleotide sequence: TGTGCCAGCAGTCCGCCAGGCAGGGGGACCGGGGAGCTGTTTTTT.